The rows below give T cell receptor beta chains drawn from one sample of a study of OX40 agonist ivuxolimab in advanced cancers. Sequencing used immunoSEQ multiplex PCR; TCRdb keeps in-frame clones, though not all of them. Among 25,000 to 30,000 clones listed, under 80% were seen once. The input for sequencing was CD4+ or CD8+ T cells sorted from blood, taken in a trial of the OX40 agonist ivuxolimab. The origin of the receptors is an adult with an advanced solid tumor such as melanoma, head and neck, liver or kidney cancer. Both conserved end residues are part of each CDR3. The D gene is left open where the match is weak. The size field is filled for only some rows; it gives once, few, many or a size class.

j_call	d_call	v_call	clone_size	cdr3_nt	cdr3_aa
TRBJ2-7	TRBD1	TRBV7-9	.	TGTGCCAGCAGCTCTTCCGGGACAGACTCTCCCTACGAGCAGTACTTC	CASSSSGTDSPYEQYF
TRBJ2-5	.	TRBV6-6	.	TGTGCCAGCAGTTCTGGGGAGGAAGAGACCCAGTACTTC	CASSSGEEETQYF
TRBJ2-1	TRBD1	TRBV7-6	.	TGTGCCAGCAGCCCCCCCGGGACAGGTCGCAATGAGCAGTTCTTC	CASSPPGTGRNEQFF
TRBJ2-5	TRBD2	TRBV11-2	.	TGTGCCAGCAGCTTCCTAGCGGGGGCCAGGGAGACCCAGTACTTC	CASSFLAGARETQYF
TRBJ1-2	.	TRBV30	.	TGTGCCTGGGGTTTGACGATCGGACACCAGTTGGAGTATGGCTACACCTTC	CAWGLTIGHQLEYGYTF
TRBJ2-1	.	TRBV6-6	.	TGTGCCAGCAGTTACTCCCTTCCACGGGAGCAGTTCTTC	CASSYSLPREQFF
TRBJ2-4	.	TRBV4-2	few	TGTGCCAGCAGCCAATACCTCGGGACCGCAGGTACCAAAAACATTCAGTACTTC	CASSQYLGTAGTKNIQYF
TRBJ1-5	.	TRBV6-9	.	TGTGCCAGCACCACGGGGGCCGGGCCCCAGCATTTT	CASTTGAGPQHF
TRBJ2-5	.	TRBV5-6	once	TGTGCCAGCAGCTCCGGGGAGACCCAGTACTTC	CASSSGETQYF
TRBJ2-1	.	TRBV19	.	TGTGCCAGTAGTTGGGGGAACTACAATGAGCAGTTCTTC	CASSWGNYNEQFF
TRBJ1-2	.	TRBV19	.	TGTGCCAGTAGTATGGGACTTACACACTCCTATGGCTACACCTTC	CASSMGLTHSYGYTF
TRBJ2-1	TRBD2	TRBV4-3	few	TGCGCCAGCAGCCAGGGTGGCGTGGGGGGGTACTACAATGAGCAGTTCTTC	CASSQGGVGGYYNEQFF
TRBJ2-1	TRBD1	TRBV27	.	TGTGCCAGCAGTTTACGTCCGGACAGGGTCTACAATGAGCAGTTCTTC	CASSLRPDRVYNEQFF
TRBJ2-1	.	TRBV29-1	once	TGCAGCGTTGATGGGGCCGGGCCTCCGAGTTACAATGAGCAGTTCTTC	CSVDGAGPPSYNEQFF
TRBJ1-4	TRBD1	TRBV30	medium-sized	TGTGCCTGGAGTGTAGGACAGGGGAACGAAAAACTGTTTTTT	CAWSVGQGNEKLFF
TRBJ2-7	TRBD2	TRBV7-9	.	TGTGCCAGCAGCCTGGCGGGGGGCGAGCAGTACTTC	CASSLAGGEQYF
TRBJ1-5	.	TRBV7-2	.	TGTGCCAGCAGCTTAGGGGTTCAGCCCCAGCATTTT	CASSLGVQPQHF
TRBJ2-1	.	TRBV6-6	.	TGTGCCAGCAGCCAAGACTTCAATGAGCAGTTCTTC	CASSQDFNEQFF